This passage covers 10 T cell receptor beta chains from one sample sequenced in a study of OX40 agonist ivuxolimab in advanced cancers. The table came from immunoSEQ multiplex PCR; TCRdb's copy has only in-frame clones and leaves some out. The top ten hold 0.2% to 0.3% of the sample, which has tens of thousands of clones, around 86% seen once. The sequences come from CD4+ or CD8+ T cells sorted from blood, collected in a trial of the OX40 agonist ivuxolimab. Source of these receptors: an adult with an advanced solid tumor such as melanoma, head and neck, liver or kidney cancer.

The rearrangement joins TRBV6-5 to TRBJ2-1, with 8 positions matching TRBD2. V lost 2 bases to trimming and J lost 2 bases; unmatched junction nucleotides: 2. The CDR3 spans 15 residues. Germline lookup yields CDR1 MNHEY and CDR2 SVGAGI. This chain's CDR3 is CASSYGAGAYNEQFF. The CDR3 nucleotides read TGTGCCAGCAGTTACGGAGCGGGAGCCTACAATGAGCAGTTCTTC.

This rearrangement joins TRBV7-9 to TRBJ2-1, with 8 bases aligning to TRBD2. The CDR3 spans 14 residues. V trimming: 6 bases; J trimming: 2 bases; junction bases outside the gene matches: 3. Per germline, CDR1 SEHNR and CDR2 FQNEAQ (reference sequence). In DNA, the CDR3 is TGTGCCAGCAGTCAGACTAGCGCCTACAATGAGCAGTTCTTC. Its protein is CASSQTSAYNEQFF.

The chain joins TRBV28 to TRBJ2-3, with a weak D call TRBD1 (7 bases). V dropped 3 bases and J dropped 4 bases, with 11 bases sitting between them. This CDR3 contains 14 residues. The germline CDR1 and CDR2 sequences are MDHEN and SYDVKM. The CDR3 sequence: CASSFQGGPDTQYF. CDR3 bases: TGTGCCAGCAGTTTCCAGGGGGGTCCAGATACGCAGTATTTT.

The CDR3 region is CASSAPITGNQPQHF. The CDR3 DNA is TGTGCCAGTAGTGCCCCGATAACAGGGAATCAGCCCCAGCATTTT. The J gene is TRBJ1-5, the V gene TRBV19, with a weak D call TRBD1 (6 bases). Trimming took 5 bases from V and 4 from J, leaving 15 bases between them. CDR1 is LNHDA and CDR2 is SQIVND in the germline V gene (reference sequence). This CDR3 comprises 15 residues.

Only one count was recorded for this clone. The CDR3 sequence: CASSVLSGTAGNTIYF. The CDR3 DNA sequence: TGTGCCAGCAGCGTCTTGTCAGGGACAGCGGGAAACACCATATATTTT. The chain uses TRBV5-5 and TRBJ1-3; 7 bases agree with TRBD1. The CDR3 is made up of 16 amino acids. Germline V gene data show CDR1 as SGHKS and CDR2 as YYEKEE (reference sequence). V was clipped by 4 bases and J by 4 bases; unmatched bases: 11.

The chain carries TRBV5-4 and TRBJ1-1; no clear D gene. Per germline, CDR1 SGHNT and CDR2 YYREEE (reference sequence). CDR3 length: 15 residues. Trimming stripped 2 bases from V and 0 bases from J, with 11 bases between. The CDR3 region has the DNA TGTGCCAGCAGCTTAGGTGGCGGGATGAACACTGAAGCTTTCTTT. Translating gives CASSLGGGMNTEAFF. The entire variable domain, with the rest obtained from reference TRBV5-4 and TRBJ1-1, is as follows: ETGVTQSPTHLIKTRGQQVTLRCSSQSGHNTVSWYQQALGQGPQFIFQYYREEENGRGNFPPRFSGLQFPNYSSELNVNALELDDSALYLCASSLGGGMNTEAFFGQGTRLTVV.

The rearrangement joins TRBV18 to TRBJ2-2; D is unclear. V was trimmed by 5 bases and J by 4 bases, leaving 5 bases between them. The CDR3 length is 12 residues. Germline CDR1 KGHSH, CDR2 LQKENI. As DNA, the CDR3 is TGTGCCAGCTCAGAGGCCACCGGGGAGCTGTTTTTT. This translates into CASSEATGELFF.

The gene calls are TRBV19 and TRBJ1-1; D is uncertain. V gave up 7 bases and J gave up 0 bases, with 15 bases separating them. This CDR3 has 15 amino acids. Germline-derived CDR1 and CDR2 are LNHDA and SQIVND (reference sequence). CDR3 DNA sequence: TGTGCCAGTACCCCTCGGGCCGCTCTGAACACTGAAGCTTTCTTT. Translation gives CASTPRAALNTEAFF.

The chain links TRBV28 to TRBJ2-7, with TRBD1 identical over 10 bases. The ends lost 6 bases at V and 2 bases at J; junction bases unmatched: 7. The length of the CDR3 is 15 residues. Germline V CDR1 and CDR2: MDHEN, SYDVKM. CDR3 sequence: CASSIPGQGTYEQYF. The CDR3 coding sequence is TGTGCCAGCAGCATACCGGGACAGGGGACCTACGAGCAGTACTTC.

The V and J genes are TRBV18 and TRBJ2-4; no firm D call. Germline loops: CDR1 KGHSH, CDR2 LQKENI. This CDR3 is 15 amino acids long. V was cut by 4 bases and J by 0 bases, with 10 bases left in between. The CDR3 nucleotides read TGTGCCAGCTCACTGATGGACGGAGCCAAAAACATTCAGTACTTC. Protein sequence: CASSLMDGAKNIQYF.